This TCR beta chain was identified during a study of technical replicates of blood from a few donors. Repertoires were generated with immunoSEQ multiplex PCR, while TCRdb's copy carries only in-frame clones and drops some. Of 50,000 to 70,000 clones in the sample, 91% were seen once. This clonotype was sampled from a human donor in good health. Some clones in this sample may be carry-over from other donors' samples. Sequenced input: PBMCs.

The CDR3 bases are TGTGCCAGCCAGGCGGGAGGGTACAATGAGCAGTTCTTC. Translating gives CASQAGGYNEQFF. The chain couples TRBV2 to TRBJ2-1; 9 bases fit TRBD2. The germline CDR1 and CDR2 sequences are SNHLY and FYNNEI. This CDR3 region has 13 residues. J was trimmed by 4 bases and V by 8 bases; bases with no gene match: 3.